This T cell receptor (beta chain) was identified in a study of blood T cell repertoires in COVID-19. Study-wide background: Nucleic acid was either cDNA or gDNA, and it came from T cells, B-cell-depleted T cells, or PBMCs.

Methods used by the authors: Amplifying reference gene primers gave estimates of nucleated cell counts. The repertoire was sequenced with immunoSEQ multiplex PCR; TCRdb's copy has only in-frame clones and lacks some. For V, J and clone size, that table is used; D and trimming come from the DNA. The sample consists of around 220,000 clones, 70% to 90% of them appearing once. From germline, CDR1 is SGHRS and CDR2 YFSETQ. V lost 0 bases to trimming and J lost 5 bases, with 6 bases between them. The CDR3 loop spans 12 amino acids. The sequence was collected from a woman between 40 and 50 years old who had recovered from COVID-19. Material for sequencing was peripheral blood. The V and J genes are TRBV5-1 and TRBJ2-7, with no clear D. CDR3 coding DNA: TGCGCCAGCAGCTTGGGTTTCAACGAGCAGTACTTC. It yields the protein CASSLGFNEQYF.